Shown below are 15 T cell receptor beta chains from a single sample sequenced in a study of cytomegalovirus exposure and HLA in healthy donors (dated 2017 in TCRdb). The library was built by means of the immunoSEQ multiplex PCR assay. The multiplex PCR relied on a mix of 60 forward primers for TCR Vbeta segments and 13 reverse primers for TCR Jbeta segments. As stored in TCRdb, this immuneACCESS dataset retains in-frame rearrangements with V and J assigned. A fraction of the clones does not appear; measured against another copy, unresolved V genes explain less than half of the discrepancy, and the remainder lacks a known reason. The sample yields 250,000 or so clones; over 90% were counted once. The ten largest account for 1.5% to 2% of the sample. The sample was PBMCs. All receptors derive from a girl between 2 and 10 years old in good health and CMV-seronegative.

The J gene is TRBJ2-5, the V gene TRBV29-1; 13 positions match TRBD2. The germline gives CDR1 SQVTM, CDR2 ANQGSEA. J gave up 3 bases and V 3 bases, and 1 base lay outside the gene matches. CDR3 length: 14 residues. In DNA form, the CDR3 reads TGCAGCGTTGACGGGACTAGCGGGAAAGAGACCCAGTACTTC. Residues: CSVDGTSGKETQYF.

As for this clone: The same CDR3 is also encoded by other DNA sequences in this sample. The chain uses TRBV5-6 and TRBJ1-5, with TRBD1 matching over 9 bases. Germline V gene data show CDR1 as SGHDT and CDR2 as YYEEEE. V lost 4 bases to trimming and J lost 4 bases; unmatched junction nucleotides: 3. The CDR3 loop spans 14 amino acids. CDR3 in amino acids: CASSLGTGNQPQHF. The CDR3 DNA reads as TGTGCCAGCAGCCTGGGGACAGGGAATCAGCCCCAGCATTTT.

This chain connects TRBV18 to TRBJ2-1; 9 bases line up with TRBD2. After removal of 2 bases from V and 8 bases from J, the junction contained 7 bases not matched to a gene. The CDR3 consists of 15 residues. In germline, CDR1 is KGHSH, CDR2 LQKENI. DNA of the CDR3: TGTGCCAGCTCACCATGGGCTAGCGGGATCGATGAGCAGTTCTTC. It codes for CASSPWASGIDEQFF.

The chain joins TRBV13 to TRBJ2-7, with D uncertain. CDR1 PRHDT and CDR2 FYEKMQ come from the germline V gene (reference sequence). The CDR3 has 13 amino acids. V was trimmed by 0 bases and J by 2 bases, leaving 5 bases between them. DNA of the CDR3: TGTGCCAGCAGCTTAGGGCGTGCCTACGAGCAGTACTTC. Protein: CASSLGRAYEQYF.

The V gene is TRBV10-1, the J gene TRBJ2-3, with no clear D. This CDR3 is built from 15 residues. Trimming shortened V by 7 bases and J by 2 bases, and 16 bases separated the two germline ends. Germline loops: CDR1 WNHNN, CDR2 SYGVQD (reference sequence). This CDR3 reads CASTPVGVPTDTQYF. The CDR3 DNA sequence: TGCGCCAGCACCCCAGTTGGAGTTCCCACAGATACGCAGTATTTT.

This clone showed up just once. The rearrangement joins TRBV5-1 to TRBJ2-2, with TRBD2 matching 8 bases. This CDR3 is 14 amino acids long. Trimming at V came to 4 bases and at J to 1 base, leaving 0 bases not matched to a gene. CDR1 and CDR2 from the germline V gene are SGHRS and YFSETQ. The CDR3 DNA follows: TGCGCCAGCAGCCGGGGGGGGAACACCGGGGAGCTGTTTTTT. It translates to CASSRGGNTGELFF.

The chain uses TRBV30 and TRBJ2-1, with no clear D. Germline lookup yields CDR1 GTSNPN and CDR2 SVGIG (reference sequence). Trimming cost V 1 base and J 10 bases, with 5 bases left between them. The CDR3 is 10 amino acids. In DNA form, the CDR3 reads TGTGCCTGGAGTGGAAGCGAGCAGTTCTTC. Protein sequence: CAWSGSEQFF.

V is TRBV11-3 and J is TRBJ2-3; D call uncertain. The CDR3 has 14 residues. The V gene's germline CDR1 is SGHNT and CDR2 YENEEA. The V gene lost 5 bases and the J gene lost 2 bases, with 11 bases spanning the gap. CDR3 bases: TGTGCCAGCAGCCTGGGCCTTAACACAGATACGCAGTATTTT. This encodes CASSLGLNTDTQYF.

This sequence joins TRBV29-1 and TRBJ2-1, with 7 bases matching TRBD2. Germline V gene lookup returns CDR1 SQVTM and CDR2 ANQGSEA. The CDR3 length is 13 residues. The junction had 4 bases not matched to a gene; V was cut back by 5 bases and J by 3 bases. The CDR3 region has the DNA TGCAGCGTTTCGGGACTACGCTACAATGAGCAGTTCTTC. The encoded protein is CSVSGLRYNEQFF.

The CDR3 nucleotides read TGTGCCTGGAGTCGGCGGGACAGTCTTACTGAAGCTTTCTTT. It yields the protein CAWSRRDSLTEAFF. The rearrangement links TRBV30 to TRBJ1-1; TRBD1 matches at 7 bases. CDR3 length: 14 amino acids. Germline lookup yields CDR1 GTSNPN and CDR2 SVGIG (reference sequence). Trimming took 2 bases from V and 5 from J; bases not matched to a gene: 8.

The genes are TRBV5-1 and TRBJ2-5, with 9 bases lining up with TRBD2. Germline CDR1 SGHRS, CDR2 YFSETQ. CDR3 size: 16 residues. Unmatched junction bases numbered 3, after V lost 0 bases and J lost 0 bases. The CDR3 DNA is TGCGCCAGCAGCTTGGAGCTAGCGGGGTACCAAGAGACCCAGTACTTC. The encoded protein is CASSLELAGYQETQYF.

About this clone: This same CDR3 is encoded by further DNA sequences in the sample. CDR3 amino acids: CASSQTGTGELFF. As DNA, the CDR3 is TGTGCCAGCAGCCAGACAGGGACCGGGGAGCTGTTTTTT. This sequence joins TRBV6-5 and TRBJ2-2; 7 positions match TRBD1. The CDR3 is 13 residues long. V was clipped by 6 bases and J by 5 bases; unmatched bases: 3. CDR1 and CDR2 (germline): MNHEY, SVGAGI.

The chain has TRBV19 and TRBJ2-7; D not certain. Germline V CDR1 and CDR2: LNHDA, SQIVND (reference sequence). The ends were cut back, 3 bases at V and 2 bases at J, with 11 bases in the middle. The CDR3 spans 14 residues. The CDR3 nucleotides read TGTGCCAGTAGTATCATCGGCGGAACCTACGAGCAGTACTTC. Residues: CASSIIGGTYEQYF.

The chain combines TRBV7-6 with TRBJ1-5; 8 bases fit TRBD1. This CDR3 is 16 amino acids long. In germline, CDR1 is SGHVS, CDR2 FNYEAQ. J was trimmed by 0 bases and V by 1 base; bases with no gene match: 2. CDR3: CASSLGTGISNQPQHF. The CDR3 DNA follows: TGTGCCAGCAGCTTAGGGACAGGGATTAGCAATCAGCCCCAGCATTTT. The whole variable domain, remainder taken from reference TRBV7-6 and TRBJ1-5, is GAGVSQSPRYKVTKRGQDVALRCDPISGHVSLYWYRQALGQGPEFLTYFNYEAQQDKSGLPNDRFSAERPEGSISTLTIQRTEQRDSAMYRCASSLGTGISNQPQHFGDGTRLSIL.

The V gene is TRBV19, the J gene TRBJ2-2, with unresolved D. In germline, CDR1 is LNHDA, CDR2 SQIVND (reference sequence). This CDR3 has 14 residues. V lost 1 base and J 4 bases, leaving 7 bases between the germline ends. CDR3 coding DNA: TGTGCCAGTAGTATAGTTGGCCTCACCGGGGAGCTGTTTTTT. Protein sequence: CASSIVGLTGELFF.